This TCR beta chain was captured by sequencing in a study of identical twins. The CDR3 sequence is 14 residues long. CDR1 is MNHEY and CDR2 is SMNVEV in the germline V gene (reference sequence). V gave up 6 bases and J gave up 4 bases, with 15 bases separating them. In this sample, this clonotype turned up many times. Using its own MiXCR run on the 5' RACE reads, TCRdb lists one record per CDR3 protein. The data contain roughly 690,000 distinct CDR3 sequences, 5.5% to 6.5% of them singletons. This chain links TRBV27 with TRBJ1-2, with D possibly matching TRBD1 (6 bases). This TCR derives from a man in his late teens or twenties in good health. Sequenced material: naive T cells sorted from blood. CDR3 DNA sequence: TGTGCCAGCAGGGGGACGGGGGCAACCTATGGCTACACCTTC. As protein: CASRGTGATYGYTF.